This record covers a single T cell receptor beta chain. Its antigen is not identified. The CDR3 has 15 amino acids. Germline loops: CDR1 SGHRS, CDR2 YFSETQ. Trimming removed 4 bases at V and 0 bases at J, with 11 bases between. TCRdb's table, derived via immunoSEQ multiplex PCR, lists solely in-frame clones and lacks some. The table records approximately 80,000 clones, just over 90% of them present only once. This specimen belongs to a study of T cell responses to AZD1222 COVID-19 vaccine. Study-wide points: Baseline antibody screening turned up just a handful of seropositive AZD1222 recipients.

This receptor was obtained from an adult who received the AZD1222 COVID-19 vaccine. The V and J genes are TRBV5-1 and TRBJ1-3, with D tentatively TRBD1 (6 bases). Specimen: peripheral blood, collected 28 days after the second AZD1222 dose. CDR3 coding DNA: TGCGCCAGCAGCCCTACAGGGCCCTCTGGAAACACCATATATTTT. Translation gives CASSPTGPSGNTIYF.